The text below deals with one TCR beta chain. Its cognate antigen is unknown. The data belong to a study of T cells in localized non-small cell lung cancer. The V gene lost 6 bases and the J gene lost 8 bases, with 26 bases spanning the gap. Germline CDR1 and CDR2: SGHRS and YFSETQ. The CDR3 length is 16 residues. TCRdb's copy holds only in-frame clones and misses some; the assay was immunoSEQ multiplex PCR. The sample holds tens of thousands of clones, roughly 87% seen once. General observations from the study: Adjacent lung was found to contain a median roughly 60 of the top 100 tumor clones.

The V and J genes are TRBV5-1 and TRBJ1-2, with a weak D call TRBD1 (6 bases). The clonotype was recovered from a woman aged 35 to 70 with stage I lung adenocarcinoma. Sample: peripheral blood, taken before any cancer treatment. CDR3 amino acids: CASKSGALSSSLGYTF. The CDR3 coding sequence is TGCGCCAGCAAATCGGGGGCCCTATCGTCTTCTCTGGGCTACACCTTC.